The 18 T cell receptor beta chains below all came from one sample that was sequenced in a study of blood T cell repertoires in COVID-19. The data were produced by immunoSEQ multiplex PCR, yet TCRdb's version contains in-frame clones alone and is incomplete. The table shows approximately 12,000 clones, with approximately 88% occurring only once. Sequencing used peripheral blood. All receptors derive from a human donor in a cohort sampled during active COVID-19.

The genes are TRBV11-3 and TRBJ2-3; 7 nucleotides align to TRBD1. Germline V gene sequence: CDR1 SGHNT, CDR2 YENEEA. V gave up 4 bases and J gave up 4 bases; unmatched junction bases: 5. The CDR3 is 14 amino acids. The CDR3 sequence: CASSSGQVADTQYF. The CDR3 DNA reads TGTGCCAGCAGCTCTGGACAGGTGGCAGATACGCAGTATTTT.

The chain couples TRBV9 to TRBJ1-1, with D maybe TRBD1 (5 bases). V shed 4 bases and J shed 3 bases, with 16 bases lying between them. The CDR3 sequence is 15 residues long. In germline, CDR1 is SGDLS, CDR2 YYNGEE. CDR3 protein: CASSSTLGGYTEAFF. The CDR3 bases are TGTGCCAGCAGCTCCACATTGGGGGGTTACACTGAAGCTTTCTTT.

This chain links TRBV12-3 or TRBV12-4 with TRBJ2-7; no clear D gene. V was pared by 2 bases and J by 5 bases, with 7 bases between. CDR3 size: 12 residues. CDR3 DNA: TGTGCCAGCAGTTTATTGAGAAACGAGCAGTACTTC. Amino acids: CASSLLRNEQYF.

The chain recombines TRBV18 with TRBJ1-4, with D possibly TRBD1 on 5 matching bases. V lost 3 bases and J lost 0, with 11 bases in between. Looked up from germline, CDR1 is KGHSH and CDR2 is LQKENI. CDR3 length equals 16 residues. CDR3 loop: CASSPTARATNEKLFF. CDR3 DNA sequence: TGTGCCAGCTCACCTACAGCCAGGGCAACTAATGAAAAACTGTTTTTT.

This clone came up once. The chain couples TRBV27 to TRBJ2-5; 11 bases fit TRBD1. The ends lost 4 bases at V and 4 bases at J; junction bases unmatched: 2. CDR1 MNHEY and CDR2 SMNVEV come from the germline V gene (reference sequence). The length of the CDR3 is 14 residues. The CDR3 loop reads CASSWDRGLETQYF. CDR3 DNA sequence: TGTGCCAGCAGTTGGGACAGGGGGTTAGAGACCCAGTACTTC.

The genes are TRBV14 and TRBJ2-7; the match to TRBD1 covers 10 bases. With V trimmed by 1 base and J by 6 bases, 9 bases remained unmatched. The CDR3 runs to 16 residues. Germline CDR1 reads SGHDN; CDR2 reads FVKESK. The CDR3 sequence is CASSQGRQGASFEQYF. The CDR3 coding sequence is TGTGCCAGCAGCCAAGGACGACAGGGGGCTTCGTTCGAGCAGTACTTC.

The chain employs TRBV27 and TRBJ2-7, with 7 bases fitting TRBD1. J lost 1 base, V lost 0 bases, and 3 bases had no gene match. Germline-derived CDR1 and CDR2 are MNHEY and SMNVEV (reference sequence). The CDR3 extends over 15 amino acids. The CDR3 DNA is TGTGCCAGCAGTTTATCACGGACAGGATCCTACGAGCAGTACTTC. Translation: CASSLSRTGSYEQYF.

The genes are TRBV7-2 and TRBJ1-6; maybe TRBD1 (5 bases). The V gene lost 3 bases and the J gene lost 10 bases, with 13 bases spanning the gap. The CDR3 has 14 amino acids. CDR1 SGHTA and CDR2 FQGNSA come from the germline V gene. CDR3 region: CASSFGGVESPLHF. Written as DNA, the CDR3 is TGTGCCAGCAGCTTCGGGGGGGTGGAATCACCCCTCCACTTT.

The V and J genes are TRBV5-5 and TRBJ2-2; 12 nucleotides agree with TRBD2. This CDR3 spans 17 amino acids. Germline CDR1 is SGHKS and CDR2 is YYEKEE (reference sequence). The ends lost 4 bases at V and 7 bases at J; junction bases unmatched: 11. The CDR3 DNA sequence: TGTGCCAGCAGCCGGTACGGACTAGCGGGGACGGGCGGGGAGCTGTTTTTT. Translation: CASSRYGLAGTGGELFF. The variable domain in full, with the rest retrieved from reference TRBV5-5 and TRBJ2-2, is DAGVTQSPTHLIKTRGQQVTLRCSPISGHKSVSWYQQVLGQGPQFIFQYYEKEERGRGNFPDRFSARQFPNYSSELNVNALLLGDSALYLCASSRYGLAGTGGELFFGEGSRLTVL.

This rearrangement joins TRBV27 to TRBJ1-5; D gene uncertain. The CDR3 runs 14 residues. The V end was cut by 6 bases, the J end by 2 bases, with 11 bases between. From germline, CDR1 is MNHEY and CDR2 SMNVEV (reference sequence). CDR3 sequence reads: CASRLAGGNQPQHF. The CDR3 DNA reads TGTGCCAGCAGACTCGCTGGTGGCAATCAGCCCCAGCATTTT.

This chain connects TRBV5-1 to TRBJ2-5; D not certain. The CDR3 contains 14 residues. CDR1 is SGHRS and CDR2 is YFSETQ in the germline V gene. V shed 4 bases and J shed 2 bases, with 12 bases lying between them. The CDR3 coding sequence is TGCGCCAGCAGCACCCGACACGGTCAAGAGACCCAGTACTTC. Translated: CASSTRHGQETQYF.

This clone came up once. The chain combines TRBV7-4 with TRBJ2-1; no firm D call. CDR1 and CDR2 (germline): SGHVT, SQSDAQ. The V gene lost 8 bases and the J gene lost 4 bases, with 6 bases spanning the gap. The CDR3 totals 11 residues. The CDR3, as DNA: TGTGCCAGCCCCCCTTACAATGAGCAGTTCTTC. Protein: CASPPYNEQFF.

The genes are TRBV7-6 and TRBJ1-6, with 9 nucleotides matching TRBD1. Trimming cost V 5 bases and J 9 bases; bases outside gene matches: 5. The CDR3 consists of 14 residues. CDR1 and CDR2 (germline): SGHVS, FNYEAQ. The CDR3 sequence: CASSPGTGFSPLHF. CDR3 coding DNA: TGTGCCAGCAGCCCCGGGACAGGGTTTTCACCCCTCCACTTT.

This CDR3 is CASSQVPGVGHTDTQYF. Here the CDR3 DNA reads TGCGCCAGCAGCCAAGTTCCGGGGGTGGGGCACACAGATACGCAGTATTTT. This sequence joins TRBV4-3 and TRBJ2-3, with a tentative D call TRBD2 (6 bases). This CDR3 contains 17 residues. CDR1 is LGHNA and CDR2 is YSLEER in the germline V gene. V was trimmed by 1 base and J by 2 bases, leaving 16 bases between them.

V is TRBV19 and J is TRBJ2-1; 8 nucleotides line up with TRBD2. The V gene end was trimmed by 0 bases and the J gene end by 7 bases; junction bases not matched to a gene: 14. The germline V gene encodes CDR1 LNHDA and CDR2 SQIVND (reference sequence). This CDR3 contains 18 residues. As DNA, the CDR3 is TGTGCCAGTAGTATAGATCCGGGTAGCGGGGTGTTTTTGAATGAGCAGTTCTTC. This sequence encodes CASSIDPGSGVFLNEQFF.

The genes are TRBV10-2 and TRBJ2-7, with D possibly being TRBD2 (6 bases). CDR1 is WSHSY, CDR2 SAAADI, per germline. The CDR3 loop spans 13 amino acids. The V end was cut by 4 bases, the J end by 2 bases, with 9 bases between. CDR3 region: CASSGWGAYEQYF. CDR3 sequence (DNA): TGCGCCAGCAGTGGTTGGGGGGCCTACGAGCAGTACTTC.

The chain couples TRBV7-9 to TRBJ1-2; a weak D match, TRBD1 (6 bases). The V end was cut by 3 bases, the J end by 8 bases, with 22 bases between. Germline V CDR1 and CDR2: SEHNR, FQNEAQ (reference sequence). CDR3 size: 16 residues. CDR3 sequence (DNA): TGTGCCAGCAGCTTTAGAAGCGGGGGGCCTGATGCAGGCTACACCTTC. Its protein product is CASSFRSGGPDAGYTF.

CDR3 DNA: TGTGCCAGCAGTGACCCCTCGGCGGGGTCTTTCGGGGAGCTGTTTTTT. Its protein is CASSDPSAGSFGELFF. This chain connects TRBV6-1 to TRBJ2-2; the D gene is possibly TRBD2 (6 bases). With 3 bases removed from V and 7 bases from J, the gap between germline ends came to 18 bases. The CDR3 is 16 residues long. Germline-derived CDR1 and CDR2 are MNHNS and SASEGT.